The rows below give T cell receptor beta chains drawn from one sample of a study of shared clonotypes between healthy human individuals. Here immunoSEQ multiplex PCR was the method, and the copy in TCRdb shows in-frame clones only, minus some. The table has around 620,000 clones, roughly 95% seen once. The sequenced material came from naive CD8+ T cells sorted from blood. These receptors came from a woman aged 30 to 39 in good health. Each CDR3 is given with its conserved first and last residue. The D gene is left open where the match is weak. The size field is filled for only some rows; it gives once, few, many or a size class.

clone_size j_call v_call d_call cdr3_length cdr3_nt cdr3_aa
. TRBJ2-7 TRBV1 . 14 TGCACCAGCAGACAGACTAGCGGGGACTACGAGCAGTACTTC CTSRQTSGDYEQYF
. TRBJ1-1 TRBV4-1 . 15 TGCGCCAGCAGCCGACCGGGGCGGGTGGGCACTGAAGCTTTCTTT CASSRPGRVGTEAFF
. TRBJ1-1 TRBV10-3 TRBD1 16 TGTGCCATCGGCCGGACAGGGGTGGTTTTAAACACTGAAGCTTTCTTT CAIGRTGVVLNTEAFF
. TRBJ2-3 TRBV6-1 . 17 TGTGCCAGCAGTGAAGCCGCGGCGGGCGGGCGCACAGATACGCAGTATTTT CASSEAAAGGRTDTQYF
. TRBJ2-7 TRBV5-1 . 14 TGCGCCAGCAGCCAAAGGACAGATTCCTACGAGCAGTACTTC CASSQRTDSYEQYF
. TRBJ2-7 TRBV7-9 . 13 TGTGCCGGTTCCGGGTCCTACACCTACGAGCAGTACTTC CAGSGSYTYEQYF
. TRBJ1-2 TRBV6-5 TRBD1 13 TGTGCCAGCAGTCGAGGACAGGGCTATGGCTACACCTTC CASSRGQGYGYTF
. TRBJ2-7 TRBV29-1 . 16 TGCAGCGTTGAAGAGAAAAAGCGGGGCATAGGGGGCGAGCAGTACTTC CSVEEKKRGIGGEQYF
. TRBJ1-1 TRBV4-1 . 13 TGCGCCAGCAGTTTTGGAGGGAACACTGAAGCTTTCTTT CASSFGGNTEAFF
. TRBJ1-5 TRBV19 . 14 TGTGCCAGTAGTATAGATCCCTACTCTCAGCCCCAGCATTTT CASSIDPYSQPQHF
. TRBJ1-1 TRBV19 . 14 TGTGCCAGTAGTATACAGGGGTATTACACTGAAGCTTTCTTT CASSIQGYYTEAFF
. TRBJ1-1 TRBV27 . 13 TGTGCCAGCAGTTTAAGACAAAACACTGAAGCTTTCTTT CASSLRQNTEAFF
. TRBJ2-7 TRBV28 . 14 TGTGCCAGCAGTTTCGGCGGAGTGGCCTACGAGCAGTACTTC CASSFGGVAYEQYF
few TRBJ2-7 TRBV27 . 10 TGTGCCATCGGAAGGAACGAGCAGTACTTC CAIGRNEQYF